This record covers a single T cell receptor (beta chain). Its antigen remains unknown. The PCR used 60 Vbeta and 13 Jbeta primers. Produced via immunoSEQ multiplex PCR; TCRdb's table is partial and in-frame only. The sample carries approximately 120,000 clones, under 85% recorded once. CDR1 and CDR2 from the germline V gene are MDHEN and SYDVKM. Trimming removed 5 bases at V and 3 bases at J, with 4 bases between. The CDR3 covers 11 residues. This entry belongs to a study of cytomegalovirus exposure and HLA in healthy donors. Whole-study context: Unique TCRs numbering 75 million to 95 million, obtained from HLA-typed donors, made up an early data release. Out of approximately 400 genotyped donors, approximately 84% belonged to the Caucasian-associated ancestry cluster. General study findings and limits: Apparent HLA restriction characterized most CMV-associated TCR beta chains in a later analysis.

The chain recombines TRBV28 with TRBJ2-5; D is unresolved. The sequence was collected from a man aged 30-40 years in good health and CMV-seronegative. The sample consisted of PBMCs. Here the CDR3 reads CASSQKETQYF. In DNA, the CDR3 is TGTGCCAGCAGTCAGAAAGAGACCCAGTACTTC.